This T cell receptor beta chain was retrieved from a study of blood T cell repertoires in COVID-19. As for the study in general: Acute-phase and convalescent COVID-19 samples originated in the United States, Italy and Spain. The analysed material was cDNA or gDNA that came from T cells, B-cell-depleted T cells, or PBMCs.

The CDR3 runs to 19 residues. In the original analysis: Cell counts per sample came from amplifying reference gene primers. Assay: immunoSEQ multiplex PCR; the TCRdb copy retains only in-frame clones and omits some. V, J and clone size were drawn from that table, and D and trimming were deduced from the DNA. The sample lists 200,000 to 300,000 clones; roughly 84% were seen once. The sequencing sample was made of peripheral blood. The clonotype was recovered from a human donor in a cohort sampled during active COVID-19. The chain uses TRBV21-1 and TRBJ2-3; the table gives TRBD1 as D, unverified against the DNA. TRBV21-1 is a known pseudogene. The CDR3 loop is CASSKGKTGTGGREDTQYF. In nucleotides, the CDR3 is TGTGCCAGCAGCAAGGGCAAAACCGGGACAGGGGGCCGGGAGGATACGCAGTATTTT.